The source of this TCR beta chain is a study of synovial regulatory T cells in juvenile arthritis (dated by TCRdb to the mid-2010s). Study-level background: Of the sequenced patients, three were therapy-naive, one was treated with methotrexate plus infliximab, several were treated with methotrexate, and one lacked treatment information. The TCR repertoire comparisons covered Treg and Teff subsets from roughly twelve JIA patients with active disease. The study compared TCRbeta CDR3 repertoires of blood iaTreg cells, other blood Treg cells and synovial fluid Treg cells from matched patient samples. Although effector T cell subsets in the cohort were also sequenced for comparisons, the Treg dataset on its own covers only blood and synovial fluid Treg cells.

TCR repertoires were obtained from roughly 11 juvenile idiopathic arthritis patients with active disease who had not reached inactive disease, of whom 3 were polyarticular and 8 were oligoarticular. A median age of approximately 10 years (range about 2.1-25) and a median disease duration of around seven years (range 0.2-19.1) were recorded for the TCR-sequenced patients. The samples for TCR repertoire analysis were obtained at two Italian centres. Peripheral blood mononuclear cells were separated using a Histopaque-1077 density gradient and frozen in approximately 90% FCS with about 10% DMSO. Receptor amplification or capture employed the immunoSEQ multiplex PCR assay. Adaptive Biotechnologies carried out the TCRbeta CDR3 sequencing. As for the authors' bioinformatics: To assess repertoire similarity, the researchers used the Chao-modified Jaccard index along with median clonotype overlap taken from 200 random subsamples at equal sample size. The similarity analyses were run on either productive nucleotide sequences or amino acid sequences translated in silico. Hierarchical clustering with single linkage and t-SNE based on Chao-modified Jaccard distances were applied for the comparison of repertoires. Repertoire diversity was assessed with the Renyi index over a range of alpha values after the sample sizes were normalised. Entries here come from immuneACCESS through TCRdb and include only in-frame sequences with V and J called. Some clones fail to appear in such tables; in the studies checked, an unresolved V gene covers under half of the shortfall, and the cause of the remainder is unknown. Clone size and V and J calls were adopted from that table, with D and trimming inferred from the DNA. This sample's records show 9,000 to 10,000 clones. The ten largest clones add up to about 0.71% of the sample.

Regarding this clone: Its antigen is still unknown.

Beyond this particular receptor, the publication reports: More CDR3 sequences were shared by synovial Treg cells with iaTreg cells than with other blood Treg cells, and a closer relation was confirmed by Chao-Jaccard similarity. iaTreg TCR repertoires were largely private across patients and partially overlapped with synovial Teff and blood CPL repertoires. TCR diversity was lower in blood iaTreg cells than in other blood Treg cells, which is consistent with antigen-driven expansion.

This TCR was sampled from a donor aged 2 to 35 with juvenile idiopathic arthritis. Sequences were obtained from Treg cells from blood. The cell subset or site label here, explained by the study, means: remaining (HLA-DR-negative) circulating blood Treg cells.

The CDR3 region: CASSRQNTDTQYF. Recombination linked TRBV4-1 to TRBJ2-3; TCRdb's D call of TRBD1 is untestable without DNA. Based on the germline V gene, the CDR1 and CDR2 sequences are MGHRA and YSYEKL. The CDR3 measures 13 amino acids from cysteine to phenylalanine. The DNA is not on file.